This T cell receptor beta chain stems from a study of blood T cell repertoires in COVID-19. Between the trimmed V and J ends, which lost 5 bases and 2 bases, there was a span of 12 bases. Germline V gene sequence: CDR1 SGHTA, CDR2 FQGNSA. There are 14 residues in the CDR3. Sequencing used immunoSEQ multiplex PCR; TCRdb keeps in-frame clones, though not all of them. This sample has about 200,000 clones; 81% occur once, and the top ten carry 7.5% to 9%. The V gene is TRBV7-2, the J gene TRBJ2-5, with D possibly TRBD2 on 6 matching bases. The specimen was peripheral blood. This clonotype originated in a woman older than 75 with acute or convalescent COVID-19. The CDR3 is CASSPSGGQETQYF. CDR3 DNA sequence: TGTGCCAGCAGCCCTTCTGGGGGGCAAGAGACCCAGTACTTC.